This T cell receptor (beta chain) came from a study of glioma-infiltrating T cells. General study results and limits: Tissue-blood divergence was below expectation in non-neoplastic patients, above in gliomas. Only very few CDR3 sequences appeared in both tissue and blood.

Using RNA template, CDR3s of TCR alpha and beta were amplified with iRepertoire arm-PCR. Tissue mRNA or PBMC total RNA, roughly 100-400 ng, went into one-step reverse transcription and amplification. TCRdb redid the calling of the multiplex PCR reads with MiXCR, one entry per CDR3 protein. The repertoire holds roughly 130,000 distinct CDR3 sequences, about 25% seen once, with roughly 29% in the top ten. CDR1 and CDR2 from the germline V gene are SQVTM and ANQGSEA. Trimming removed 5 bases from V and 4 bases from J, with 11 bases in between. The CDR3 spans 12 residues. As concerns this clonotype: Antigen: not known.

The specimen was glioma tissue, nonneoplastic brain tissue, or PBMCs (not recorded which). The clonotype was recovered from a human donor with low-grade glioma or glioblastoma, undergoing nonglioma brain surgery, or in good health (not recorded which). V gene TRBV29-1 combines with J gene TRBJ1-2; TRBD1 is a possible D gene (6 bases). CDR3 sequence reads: CSVRQGSYGYTF. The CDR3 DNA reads TGCAGCGTTCGGCAGGGGTCCTATGGCTACACCTTC.